A single sample gave rise to the 32 T cell receptor beta chains below, sequenced in a study of blood T cell repertoires in COVID-19. Profiling relied on immunoSEQ multiplex PCR, and the TCRdb table lists in-frame clones only, not all of them. Among more than 80,000 clones listed, approximately 86% were seen once. Sample: peripheral blood. These receptors were taken from a woman of 80 years or more with COVID-19, enrolled during active disease.

The chain joins TRBV10-3 to TRBJ2-7, with 9 bases fitting TRBD2. Germline-derived CDR1 and CDR2 are ENHRY and SYGVKD. CDR3 length: 16 amino acids. J gave up 4 bases and V 2 bases, and 9 bases lay outside the gene matches. This CDR3 is CAISEPVGAGGYEQYF. The CDR3 bases are TGTGCCATCAGTGAGCCCGTTGGGGCGGGGGGGTACGAGCAGTACTTC.

This clone has only a few counts. This chain joins TRBV11-3 and TRBJ2-1; 14 bases map to TRBD2. CDR3 length: 15 amino acids. Germline assignment: CDR1 SGHNT and CDR2 YENEEA. With 5 bases clipped from V and 9 bases from J, the junction kept 6 bases outside the gene matches. The CDR3 reads CASSPRLAGGGEQFF. The CDR3 DNA follows: TGTGCCAGCAGCCCTCGACTAGCGGGGGGGGGTGAGCAGTTCTTC.

This sequence joins TRBV6-6 and TRBJ2-1; 10 positions match TRBD2. Looked up from germline, CDR1 is MNHNY and CDR2 is SVGAGI (reference sequence). With V trimmed by 5 bases and J by 5 bases, 12 bases remained unmatched. The CDR3 loop spans 17 amino acids. Here the CDR3 reads CASSQVRTSGADNEQFF. CDR3 coding DNA: TGTGCCAGCAGTCAGGTCCGAACTAGCGGGGCAGACAATGAGCAGTTCTTC.

This chain links TRBV28 with TRBJ1-2; 8 bases are shared with TRBD1. The germline gives CDR1 MDHEN, CDR2 SYDVKM. V was clipped by 5 bases and J by 4 bases; unmatched bases: 3. This CDR3 contains 13 residues. CDR3 sequence: CASSRTGSYGYTF. The DNA of the CDR3 is TGTGCCAGCAGTCGGACAGGGAGCTATGGCTACACCTTC.

The chain carries TRBV7-2 and TRBJ2-3; the D gene is possibly TRBD1 (5 bases). Trimming stripped 1 base from V and 9 bases from J, with 11 bases between. Germline CDR1 SGHTA, CDR2 FQGNSA. The CDR3 is 13 residues long. CDR3 nucleotides: TGTGCCAGCAGCTTAGTTTCCGCAGGGACGCAGTATTTT. It codes for CASSLVSAGTQYF.

V and J are TRBV28 and TRBJ2-6; D perhaps matches TRBD1 (6 bases). The germline CDR1 and CDR2 sequences are MDHEN and SYDVKM. The CDR3 runs to 15 residues. With 5 bases removed from V and 0 bases from J, the gap between germline ends came to 8 bases. CDR3 coding DNA: TGTGCCAGCAGTCAACAGGGCTCTGGGGCCAACGTCCTGACTTTC. Protein: CASSQQGSGANVLTF.

The chain has TRBV11-2 and TRBJ2-7; 12 bases fit TRBD2. The CDR3 has 14 residues. Germline-derived CDR1 and CDR2 are SGHAT and FQNNGV. J gave up 4 bases and V 5 bases, and 3 bases lay outside the gene matches. This chain's CDR3 is CASSLAGGPYEQYF. Written as DNA, the CDR3 is TGTGCCAGCAGCCTAGCGGGGGGGCCTTACGAGCAGTACTTC.

The chain recombines TRBV4-1 with TRBJ2-7; maybe TRBD2 (5 bases). With 2 bases removed from V and 5 bases from J, the gap between germline ends came to 13 bases. The CDR3 sequence is 14 residues long. Germline V CDR1 and CDR2: MGHRA, YSYEKL. CDR3 in DNA: TGCGCCAGCAGCCAAAAGTCCCCCGGGGACGAGCAGTACTTC. It is translated as CASSQKSPGDEQYF.

J is TRBJ2-5 and V is TRBV7-9; 7 bases line up with TRBD1. V lost 5 bases and J lost 5; bases outside the gene matches: 11. CDR1 SEHNR and CDR2 FQNEAQ come from the germline V gene (reference sequence). The CDR3 spans 15 residues. The CDR3 protein is CASSPPVRGWETQYF. The CDR3 DNA sequence: TGTGCCAGCAGCCCCCCGGTCAGGGGGTGGGAGACCCAGTACTTC. Full variable domain (outside the CDR3, taken from reference TRBV7-9 and TRBJ2-5): DTGVSQNPRHKITKRGQNVTFRCDPISEHNRLYWYRQTLGQGPEFLTYFQNEAQLEKSRLLSDRFSAERPKGSFSTLEIQRTEQGDSAMYLCASSPPVRGWETQYFGPGTRLLVL.

The J gene is TRBJ1-6, the V gene TRBV6-1; D possibly corresponds to TRBD1 (5 bases). Trimming shortened V by 3 bases and J by 10 bases, and 16 bases separated the two germline ends. The CDR3 is made up of 15 amino acids. The germline V gene encodes CDR1 MNHNS and CDR2 SASEGT. The CDR3 DNA reads as TGTGCCAGCAGTGAGATGCCGGGGGTGTACTCACCCCTCCACTTT. Translation gives CASSEMPGVYSPLHF.

V gene TRBV7-9 combines with J gene TRBJ1-3; D is ambiguous. Trimming cost V 3 bases and J 0 bases, with 6 bases left between them. CDR3 length: 14 residues. Germline V CDR1 and CDR2: SEHNR, FQNEAQ (reference sequence). This CDR3 reads CASSFSGSGNTIYF. The DNA of the CDR3 is TGTGCCAGCAGCTTCTCAGGCTCTGGAAACACCATATATTTT.

This chain uses TRBV3-1 (or the pseudogene TRBV3-2) with TRBJ1-5, with a weak D call TRBD1 (6 bases). The CDR3 covers 16 residues. Germline V gives CDR1 LGHDT, CDR2 YNNKEL (reference sequence). V lost 4 bases and J lost 3, with 16 bases in between. CDR3 residues: CASSPWGGAINQPQHF. For the CDR3, the DNA is TGTGCCAGCAGCCCCTGGGGGGGGGCTATCAATCAGCCCCAGCATTTT.

This chain connects TRBV11-2 to TRBJ2-7; the match to TRBD2 covers 8 bases. From germline, CDR1 is SGHAT and CDR2 FQNNGV. The CDR3 runs 14 residues. J was trimmed by 0 bases and V by 7 bases; bases with no gene match: 5. In DNA, the CDR3 is TGTGCCAGCACCCGGGGGGGGAGCTCCTACGAGCAGTACTTC. This gives the protein CASTRGGSSYEQYF.

This chain connects TRBV6-6 to TRBJ1-2; 7 positions match TRBD1. Trimming removed 2 bases from V and 8 bases from J; junction bases left unmatched: 5. The CDR3 extends over 13 amino acids. Germline V CDR1 and CDR2: MNHNY, SVGAGI (reference sequence). CDR3 nucleotide sequence: TGTGCCAGCAGTTACACCTCAGGGGGAGGCTACACCTTC. Protein product: CASSYTSGGGYTF.

The chain links TRBV11-1 to TRBJ2-3; TRBD2 matches 11 bases. Germline CDR1 and CDR2: SGHAT and FQDESV (reference sequence). The length of the CDR3 is 16 residues. The V gene end was trimmed by 6 bases and the J gene end by 4 bases; junction bases not matched to a gene: 9. CDR3 nucleotide sequence: TGTGCCAGCAGTCCCTTAGCGGGGGGGCGTTCAGATACGCAGTATTTT. This codes for CASSPLAGGRSDTQYF.

This chain links TRBV27 with TRBJ1-5, with 7 bases identical to TRBD1. V shed 0 bases and J 1 base; nucleotides not matched to a gene: 0. Germline V gives CDR1 MNHEY, CDR2 SMNVEV (reference sequence). The CDR3 is 15 amino acids. CDR3 DNA: TGTGCCAGCAGTTTATCGACAGGGAGCAATCAGCCCCAGCATTTT. Protein product: CASSLSTGSNQPQHF.

The chain employs TRBV24-1 and TRBJ1-2, with TRBD1 matching over 10 bases. J lost 6 bases, V lost 4 bases, and 7 bases had no gene match. This CDR3 has 15 amino acids. Germline lookup yields CDR1 KGHDR and CDR2 SFDVKD. In nucleotides, the CDR3 is TGTGCCACCAGTGAACCTGACAGGGGGCGGGATGGCTACACCTTC. This gives the protein CATSEPDRGRDGYTF.

This rearrangement joins TRBV24-1 to TRBJ2-2; D may be TRBD1 (5 bases). The germline V gene has CDR1 KGHDR and CDR2 SFDVKD. V gave up 7 bases and J gave up 6 bases, with 8 bases separating them. The CDR3 is 12 residues long. CDR3 amino acids: CATSRVPGELFF. The DNA for the CDR3 is TGTGCCACCAGCAGGGTCCCCGGGGAGCTGTTTTTT.

This chain uses TRBV24-1 with TRBJ1-2, with TRBD1 matching 9 bases. The CDR3 length is 14 residues. V dropped 6 bases and J dropped 4; count of bases not matched to a gene: 5. Germline loops: CDR1 KGHDR, CDR2 SFDVKD. For the CDR3, the DNA is TGTGCCACCAGTCGGACAGGGGCATCCTATGGCTACACCTTC. Its protein product is CATSRTGASYGYTF.

V gene TRBV7-3 combines with J gene TRBJ2-3; TRBD2 matches at 11 bases. The CDR3 extends over 15 amino acids. The germline V gene has CDR1 SGHTA and CDR2 FQGTGA. Germline trimming cut 3 bases from V and 6 bases from J; bases unmatched to any gene: 5. The CDR3 DNA is TGTGCCAGCAGCTTTTCTAGCGGGGGGACCGATACGCAGTATTTT. Encoded protein: CASSFSSGGTDTQYF. Based on the CDR3 plus reference TRBV7-3 and TRBJ2-3, the full variable domain is GAGVSQTPSNKVTEKGKYVELRCDPISGHTALYWYRQSLGQGPEFLIYFQGTGAADDSGLPNDRFFAVRPEGSVSTLKIQRTERGDSAVYLCASSFSSGGTDTQYFGPGTRLTVL.

The chain is built from TRBV3-1 (or the pseudogene TRBV3-2) and TRBJ2-3, with D hard to call. Trimming removed 3 bases at V and 2 bases at J, with 12 bases between. CDR1 and CDR2 (germline): LGHDT, YNNKEL (reference sequence). The length of the CDR3 is 15 residues. Here the CDR3 reads CASSHSRVYTDTQYF. Here the CDR3 DNA reads TGTGCCAGCAGCCATTCACGGGTATACACAGATACGCAGTATTTT.

V usage is TRBV6-5 and J usage is TRBJ1-5; tentative D call: TRBD1 (5 bases). Germline values: CDR1 MNHEY, CDR2 SVGAGI. The CDR3 contains 13 residues. V was pared by 9 bases and J by 4 bases, with 13 bases between. CDR3 DNA sequence: TGTGCCAGTGAGGTATCAGGGAATCAGCCCCAGCATTTT. Its translation: CASEVSGNQPQHF.

The chain uses TRBV24-1 and TRBJ2-3; D might be TRBD1 (5 bases). The germline V and J ends were trimmed by 0 bases and 5 bases, with 20 bases remaining between them. The CDR3 spans 18 residues. CDR1 KGHDR and CDR2 SFDVKD come from the germline V gene. CDR3 sequence: CATSDLRNSPGHIDTQYF. CDR3 sequence (DNA): TGTGCCACCAGTGATTTGCGCAATTCTCCCGGACACATAGATACGCAGTATTTT.

This clone has a single count. The rearrangement joins TRBV10-1 to TRBJ2-5; 7 bases are shared with TRBD2. Trimming cost V 10 bases and J 5 bases; bases outside gene matches: 16. There are 15 residues in the CDR3. Germline V gives CDR1 WNHNN, CDR2 SYGVQD (reference sequence). CDR3 sequence reads: CAIPSPGGGWETQYF. Written as DNA, the CDR3 is TGCGCCATCCCATCTCCCGGGGGAGGGTGGGAGACCCAGTACTTC.

This clone was detected only a few times. This chain links TRBV28 with TRBJ2-1; 11 bases line up with TRBD2. Germline CDR1 and CDR2: MDHEN and SYDVKM. The CDR3 contains 15 residues. V dropped 4 bases and J dropped 11; count of bases not matched to a gene: 10. The CDR3 nucleotides are TGTGCCAGCAGTTCAACTAGCGGGAGCCATTCGAAGCAGTTCTTC. It yields the protein CASSSTSGSHSKQFF. Based on the CDR3 plus reference TRBV28 and TRBJ2-1, the full variable domain is DVKVTQSSRYLVKRTGEKVFLECVQDMDHENMFWYRQDPGLGLRLIYFSYDVKMKEKGDIPEGYSVSREKKERFSLILESASTNQTSMYLCASSSTSGSHSKQFFGPGTRLTVL.

The chain couples TRBV5-1 to TRBJ2-1; 11 bases match TRBD2. The ends lost 0 bases at V and 7 bases at J; junction bases unmatched: 3. CDR1 SGHRS and CDR2 YFSETQ come from the germline V gene. CDR3 length: 15 residues. The CDR3 sequence is CASSLVAGGPNEQFF. The CDR3 DNA reads as TGCGCCAGCAGCTTGGTAGCGGGAGGGCCGAATGAGCAGTTCTTC. The full variable domain, rest sourced from reference TRBV5-1 and TRBJ2-1, is KAGVTQTPRYLIKTRGQQVTLSCSPISGHRSVSWYQQTPGQGLQFLFEYFSETQRNKGNFPGRFSGRQFSNSRSEMNVSTLELGDSALYLCASSLVAGGPNEQFFGPGTRLTVL.

This chain connects TRBV28 to TRBJ2-5; 14 positions match TRBD2. Germline V gives CDR1 MDHEN, CDR2 SYDVKM. Germline trimming cut 5 bases from V and 2 bases from J; bases unmatched to any gene: 4. This CDR3 has 16 amino acids. CDR3 sequence reads: CASSLGLAGGQETQYF. The DNA for the CDR3 is TGTGCCAGCAGTCTCGGACTAGCGGGAGGACAAGAGACCCAGTACTTC. The full variable domain, in which reference TRBV28 and TRBJ2-5 provide the parts outside the CDR3, is DVKVTQSSRYLVKRTGEKVFLECVQDMDHENMFWYRQDPGLGLRLIYFSYDVKMKEKGDIPEGYSVSREKKERFSLILESASTNQTSMYLCASSLGLAGGQETQYFGPGTRLLVL.

In DNA, the CDR3 is TGTGCCAGCAGTGATTGGGGACCGGCTAGCGGGAGGGCCCCTAATGATGAGCAGTACTTC. Translation: CASSDWGPASGRAPNDEQYF. The J gene is TRBJ2-7, the V gene TRBV6-1, with 12 nucleotides matching TRBD2. The CDR3 sequence is 20 residues long. Germline V gene lookup returns CDR1 MNHNS and CDR2 SASEGT. With V trimmed by 3 bases and J by 7 bases, 22 bases remained unmatched.

On this clone itself: This specimen includes other DNA sequences encoding the same CDR3. The rearrangement joins TRBV12-3 or TRBV12-4 to TRBJ1-1; D is ambiguous. The ends were cut back, 3 bases at V and 5 bases at J, with 10 bases in the middle. The length of the CDR3 is 13 residues. CDR3 residues: CASSLEGGTEAFF. CDR3 sequence (DNA): TGTGCCAGCAGTTTGGAGGGAGGAACTGAAGCTTTCTTT.

This sequence joins TRBV4-3 and TRBJ1-2; TRBD1 is a possible D gene (6 bases). Trimming took 0 bases from V and 8 from J, leaving 10 bases between them. The germline gives CDR1 LGHNA, CDR2 YSLEER. The CDR3 runs to 13 residues. The CDR3 is CASSQESGGGYTF. The CDR3 DNA is TGCGCCAGCAGCCAAGAATCGGGGGGCGGCTACACCTTC.

This clone has just one count. This chain connects TRBV9 to TRBJ1-2; maybe TRBD1 (6 bases). Looked up from germline, CDR1 is SGDLS and CDR2 is YYNGEE. The CDR3 runs 14 residues. The V end was cut by 4 bases, the J end by 6 bases, with 16 bases between. The DNA of the CDR3 is TGTGCCAGCAGCCCTAGCAGGGGAATTGATGGCTACACCTTC. Protein: CASSPSRGIDGYTF. The whole variable domain, remainder taken from reference TRBV9 and TRBJ1-2, is DSGVTQTPKHLITATGQRVTLRCSPRSGDLSVYWYQQSLDQGLQFLIQYYNGEERAKGNILERFSAQQFPDLHSELNLSSLELGDSALYFCASSPSRGIDGYTFGSGTRLTVV.

This clone showed up just once. The V call is TRBV2, the J call TRBJ2-1; D possibly corresponds to TRBD1 (5 bases). The CDR3 consists of 17 residues. V was trimmed by 1 base and J by 2 bases, leaving 15 bases between them. Germline V lookup: CDR1 SNHLY, CDR2 FYNNEI. The CDR3 coding sequence is TGTGCCAGCAGTGAAGGGTGGCGACAGCAGACCTACAATGAGCAGTTCTTC. Its protein is CASSEGWRQQTYNEQFF.